What follows are 22 T cell receptor beta chains derived from one specimen sequenced in a study of blood T cells in healthy people across ages. Together with a sample-barcoded 5' primer, a J-beta primer mix was included in a second PCR lasting about 6 to 11 cycles. TCRdb re-called the 5' RACE reads through MiXCR, storing one row per CDR3 protein. The sample holds around 820,000 distinct CDR3 sequences, approximately 25% seen once. The same specimen was also included in a second study, on T cells of mothers and their children.

Sequenced material: blood. These receptors all stem from a boy aged 10-17 years in good health.

This clonotype was counted ten times or more. Written as DNA, the CDR3 is TGTGCCAGCAGTTCAGACAGGGGCACAGATACGCAGTATTTT. The encoded protein is CASSSDRGTDTQYF. The chain has TRBV28 and TRBJ2-3, with 7 bases fitting TRBD1. This CDR3 comprises 14 residues. V trimming: 4 bases; J trimming: 1 base; junction bases outside the gene matches: 2. CDR1 is MDHEN, CDR2 SYDVKM, per germline.

A word on this clonotype: Since a much larger clone is just one base distant, this may be a read error. The conserved closing phenylalanine or tryptophan is absent in this CDR3, likely reflecting a read error. The genes are TRBV5-6 and TRBJ1-2; 8 bases map to TRBD1. Germline lookup yields CDR1 SGHDT and CDR2 YYEEEE. Trimming cost V 4 bases and J 7 bases; bases outside gene matches: 9. This CDR3 comprises 14 residues. CDR3 nucleotides: TGTGCCAGCAGCCCCGACAGGGGACTAGGTGGCTACACCCTC. Translation gives CASSPDRGLGGYTL.

The sample holds a few counts of this clonotype. This chain links TRBV6-5 with TRBJ1-3; D is unresolved. Germline V lookup: CDR1 MNHEY, CDR2 SVGAGI. The V gene lost 2 bases and the J gene lost 4 bases, with 12 bases spanning the gap. The CDR3 contains 15 residues. The CDR3 loop reads CASSYQPGAGNTIYF. CDR3 coding DNA: TGTGCCAGCAGTTACCAGCCGGGAGCGGGAAACACCATATATTTT.

This clonotype has just one count. V is TRBV7-2 and J is TRBJ2-1, with 14 bases aligning to TRBD2. Germline V lookup: CDR1 SGHTA, CDR2 FQGNSA. The CDR3 has 16 amino acids. J lost 6 bases, V lost 3 bases, and 4 bases had no gene match. CDR3: CASSLRLAGGPNEQFF. The CDR3 bases are TGTGCCAGCAGCTTGAGACTAGCGGGAGGGCCCAATGAGCAGTTCTTC.

The chain recombines TRBV19 with TRBJ2-5, with D unresolved. CDR3 length: 13 residues. CDR1 LNHDA and CDR2 SQIVND come from the germline V gene (reference sequence). V shed 4 bases and J shed 4 bases, with 10 bases lying between them. The CDR3 DNA reads TGTGCCAGTAGTAAACGGACCGGAGAGACCCAGTACTTC. It translates to CASSKRTGETQYF.

This sequence joins TRBV4-3 and TRBJ2-3; 9 bases fit TRBD2. The CDR3 is made up of 15 amino acids. From germline, CDR1 is LGHNA and CDR2 YSLEER. J lost 2 bases, V lost 2 bases, and 2 bases had no gene match. CDR3 in DNA: TGCGCCAGCAGCCAACTAGCGGGGACCACAGATACGCAGTATTTT. Residues: CASSQLAGTTDTQYF.

This clonotype has a single count. The chain carries TRBV5-1 and TRBJ2-2; D not resolved. Trimming pared 3 bases from V and 6 bases from J, leaving 12 bases between. This CDR3 comprises 14 residues. CDR1 is SGHRS and CDR2 is YFSETQ in the germline V gene. CDR3: CASSSIDPAGELFF. The CDR3 DNA sequence: TGCGCCAGCAGCTCGATCGATCCCGCCGGGGAGCTGTTTTTT.

The chain carries TRBV12-3 or TRBV12-4 and TRBJ1-5; D might be TRBD1 (5 bases). The CDR3 runs to 16 residues. V lost 7 bases and J 0 bases, leaving 16 bases between the germline ends. CDR3 sequence: CASTPGPMISNQPQHF. The CDR3 DNA sequence: TGTGCCAGCACCCCAGGGCCAATGATTAGCAATCAGCCCCAGCATTTT.

The V gene is TRBV7-9, the J gene TRBJ1-1, with a weak D call TRBD1 (6 bases). This CDR3 region has 14 residues. Germline loops: CDR1 SEHNR, CDR2 FQNEAQ (reference sequence). The V end lost 4 bases, the J end lost 5 bases, and 14 bases lay between the germline ends. DNA for the CDR3: TGTGCCAGCAGCTCCAGGACAGTAAGGACTGAAGCTTTCTTT. Translation gives CASSSRTVRTEAFF.

This chain connects TRBV29-1 to TRBJ1-2, with 9 bases matching TRBD1. The CDR3 length is 15 residues. Looked up from germline, CDR1 is SQVTM and CDR2 is ANQGSEA. J was trimmed by 4 bases and V by 3 bases; bases with no gene match: 9. This CDR3 reads CSVDPGTGYTYGYTF. CDR3 sequence (DNA): TGCAGCGTTGACCCTGGGACAGGGTACACCTATGGCTACACCTTC.

J is TRBJ1-2 and V is TRBV20-1; 7 nucleotides agree with TRBD1. After removal of 4 bases from V and 5 bases from J, the junction contained 10 bases not matched to a gene. Germline lookup yields CDR1 DFQATT and CDR2 SNEGSKA (reference sequence). This CDR3 has 14 amino acids. CDR3 residues: CSAIPDRAAYGYTF. CDR3 nucleotide sequence: TGCAGTGCTATTCCCGACAGGGCGGCTTATGGCTACACCTTC.

This chain uses TRBV5-8 with TRBJ2-3; D remains unclear. Between the trimmed V and J ends, which lost 2 bases and 0 bases, there was a span of 10 bases. This CDR3 is built from 15 residues. CDR1 SGHTS and CDR2 YDEGEE come from the germline V gene. The CDR3 DNA sequence: TGTGCCAGCAGCTTTGTGTTATCTAGCACAGATACGCAGTATTTT. This gives the protein CASSFVLSSTDTQYF.

The table lists this clonotype with a few counts. The V gene is TRBV20-1, the J gene TRBJ2-7, with 7 positions matching TRBD2. The germline CDR1 and CDR2 sequences are DFQATT and SNEGSKA (reference sequence). After removal of 6 bases from V and 0 bases from J, the junction contained 5 bases not matched to a gene. This CDR3 comprises 13 residues. CDR3 sequence reads: CSALAESSYEQYF. Here the CDR3 DNA reads TGCAGTGCCCTAGCGGAGAGCTCCTACGAGCAGTACTTC.

This clonotype has more than one count but fewer than ten. The chain couples TRBV7-8 to TRBJ2-1; D might be TRBD1 (5 bases). Trimming took 4 bases from V and 0 from J, leaving 13 bases between them. Looked up from germline, CDR1 is SGHVS and CDR2 is FQNEAQ. The CDR3 consists of 16 residues. CDR3 bases: TGTGCCAGCAGCTCCCTGACAGAGCCCTCCTACAATGAGCAGTTCTTC. This codes for CASSSLTEPSYNEQFF.

This clonotype was seen more than once but under ten times. This chain uses TRBV2 with TRBJ1-1; D remains unclear. V was clipped by 8 bases and J by 4 bases, with 11 bases between them. Germline V gene data show CDR1 as SNHLY and CDR2 as FYNNEI. The CDR3 extends over 12 amino acids. DNA of the CDR3: TGTGCCAGCTGGGTCGACGGCACTGAAGCTTTCTTT. It translates to CASWVDGTEAFF. The whole variable domain, filled in from reference TRBV2 and TRBJ1-1, reads EPEVTQTPSHQVTQMGQEVILRCVPISNHLYFYWYRQILGQKVEFLVSFYNNEISEKSEIFDDQFSVERPDGSNFTLKIRSTKLEDSAMYFCASWVDGTEAFFGQGTRLTVV.

The chain joins TRBV7-2 to TRBJ2-1; 8 nucleotides agree with TRBD2. The end of the DNA aligns better with TRBJ2-7, so the J call may be wrong. CDR1 and CDR2 from the germline V gene are SGHTA and FQGNSA. The CDR3 spans 15 residues. The CDR3 reads CASSPTAGAPYEQYF. DNA for the CDR3: TGTGCCAGCAGCCCCACAGCGGGGGCCCCCTACGAGCAGTACTTC.

The genes are TRBV20-1 and TRBJ2-5; possibly TRBD2 for D (5 bases). The J call may be incorrect, as the DNA end agrees better with TRBJ2-7. The germline gives CDR1 DFQATT, CDR2 SNEGSKA (reference sequence). CDR3 length: 13 amino acids. The CDR3: CSALGGAEYEQYF. Here the CDR3 DNA reads TGCAGTGCCCTCGGTGGAGCGGAATACGAGCAGTACTTC.

The chain uses TRBV9 and TRBJ2-7; 9 bases map to TRBD1. This CDR3 comprises 15 residues. V lost 3 bases and J lost 5; bases outside the gene matches: 9. Germline loops: CDR1 SGDLS, CDR2 YYNGEE. CDR3 in amino acids: CASSETGQGINEQYF. The CDR3 coding sequence is TGTGCCAGCAGCGAAACGGGACAGGGAATCAACGAGCAGTACTTC.

This chain uses TRBV20-1 with TRBJ2-3; D unresolved. Germline-derived CDR1 and CDR2 are DFQATT and SNEGSKA (reference sequence). The CDR3 runs to 15 residues. Between the trimmed V and J ends, which lost 0 bases and 0 bases, there was a span of 10 bases. This chain's CDR3 is CSARDPSSSTDTQYF. The CDR3 DNA reads TGCAGTGCTAGAGACCCTAGTTCTAGCACAGATACGCAGTATTTT.

This clonotype was detected a few times. The chain carries TRBV5-5 and TRBJ2-1; D is perhaps TRBD2 (6 bases). This CDR3 is 16 amino acids long. Trimming removed 2 bases at V and 0 bases at J, with 12 bases between. The germline gives CDR1 SGHKS, CDR2 YYEKEE (reference sequence). Here the CDR3 reads CASSFHPGDSYNEQFF. The CDR3 region has the DNA TGTGCCAGCAGCTTCCACCCGGGGGACTCCTACAATGAGCAGTTCTTC.

The chain combines TRBV6-5 with TRBJ1-1; D is ambiguous. V lost 0 bases and J 4 bases, leaving 15 bases between the germline ends. This CDR3 comprises 16 residues. CDR1 and CDR2 (germline): MNHEY, SVGAGI. CDR3 sequence: CASSYSRYRFSTEAFF. The CDR3 nucleotides are TGTGCCAGCAGTTACTCGAGATACCGATTTAGCACTGAAGCTTTCTTT.

This clonotype was observed a handful of times. In DNA form, the CDR3 reads TGTGCCAGCAAAGGACATCGGTTAGAGACCCAGTACTTC. Its protein product is CASKGHRLETQYF. The V gene is TRBV7-9, the J gene TRBJ2-5, with D maybe TRBD1 (5 bases). This CDR3 is built from 13 residues. Trimming took off 7 bases at V and 4 bases at J, with 13 bases between the two ends. Germline lookup yields CDR1 SEHNR and CDR2 FQNEAQ (reference sequence).